This T cell receptor beta chain derives from a study of vaccination effects on CD4 cells after COVID-19. On the study more broadly: Sampling occurred a median 72 days post second dose, range 14 to 241.

Comment on this clone: Its specificity is not known.

Assay: immunoSEQ multiplex PCR; the TCRdb copy retains only in-frame clones and omits some. The sample has approximately 74,000 clones, 77% seen once. CDR1 and CDR2 (germline): LNHDA, SQIVND (reference sequence). The CDR3 contains 14 residues. With 4 bases removed from V and 3 bases from J, the gap between germline ends came to 12 bases. Before sequencing took place, the ViraFEST assay used viral peptide pools to expand antigen-specific CD4+ T cells. Following a 10-day culture, CD4+ T cells were purified. Vaccination of participants consisted of two doses of either the BNT162b2 or mRNA-1273 vaccine. The healthy vaccine recipients, who had no prior SARS-CoV-2 infection, showed negative nucleocapsid antibodies. It was with 10 IU/ml IL-2 and 9.5 to 10 ug/ml peptides that under 2.5 million PBMC per well were cultured. Cells had half their medium changed to IL-2 medium on days 3 and 7.

This sample comprised CD4+ T cells from PBMCs cultured with HCoV-OC43 spike peptides, obtained after COVID-19 vaccination. Subset specified: HCoV-OC43 spike overlapping peptide pool stimulation. This clonotype was obtained from a human donor who received a COVID-19 vaccine. V gene TRBV19 combines with J gene TRBJ1-2; D call uncertain. The CDR3 coding sequence is TGTGCCAGTAGTACGACATTGACGGACTATGGCTACACCTTC. It translates to CASSTTLTDYGYTF.